This TCR beta chain came from a study of cytomegalovirus exposure and HLA in healthy donors (dated by TCRdb to about 2017). About the full investigation: In an earlier analysis of some 550 of the donors, about 260 Gb of sequence data and some 120 million unique TCR beta sequences from 150 million to 200 million T cells were reported. The study combined high-throughput TCR immunosequencing, statistical association of individual TCRs with disease status, and machine learning to predict cytomegalovirus infection status. Rather than using new phenotypic data, the later analysis identified candidate immune exposures from TCR beta sequences and from how often those sequences occurred across donors. Both class I and class II loci were covered by HLA typing, at four-digit resolution. Among 398 genotyped donors of the cohort, an average of 235,054 unique TCR beta nucleotide sequences were sequenced per donor, approximately 20% of them non-productive. Several DR-DQ haplotypes were handled as single units for association and clustering, since linkage in the cohort was strong. In a later genetic analysis, genome-wide SNP genotypes for about 60% of the 666 donors were used, and that subset was treated as a discovery cohort. Among the approximately 400 genotyped donors, 81% belonged to the genetic ancestry cluster associated with self-reported Caucasian donors. An early release that covered 500 to 800 HLA-typed donors contained approximately 300 gigabases of sequencing data and roughly 84 million unique TCR sequences. An earlier analysis of 587 of the donors used high-throughput TCR beta sequencing to judge whether each TCR beta V gene segment behaved as functional or pseudogenic. The study aimed to test whether signatures of past pathogen exposure could be identified by cataloging public T cell receptors. A later analysis re-analyzed previously published TCR beta repertoires from about 600 donors and added high-resolution HLA genotyping to study TCR occurrence patterns. The study profiled the T cell repertoires of around 700 subjects by immunosequencing and related them to cytomegalovirus serostatus. In addition to the first cohort of approximately 650 subjects, a separate validation cohort of around 110 different subjects was used. All discovery cohort repertoires had been generated on a single sequencing platform. Donor age, sex, ethnicity and CMV serostatus were collected together with the repertoire data. The number of typed donors differed by locus: about 620-630 for A, B, C, DRB1 and DQB1; 500 to 550 for DQA1; about 600 for DPA1; and around 490 for DPB1.

The cohort comprised under 700 healthy bone marrow donors. All cohort members were sampled while nominally healthy, although unrecorded immune exposures were likely present. The donor tested CMV seronegative, placing the donor among the roughly 350 seronegative members of the cohort. Every donor gave a peripheral blood sample, and the peripheral blood mononuclear cells from that sample were used for TCR beta sequencing. Genomic DNA was extracted from the blood cell samples with the Qiagen DNeasy Blood Extraction Kit. Library generation was performed with the immunoSEQ multiplex PCR assay. The multiplex PCR relied on a mix of 60 forward primers for TCR Vbeta segments and 13 reverse primers for TCR Jbeta segments. Amplification of the CDR3 region of rearranged TCR beta genes was performed with a multiplex PCR assay on genomic DNA. Amplified TCR beta libraries were sequenced as 87-base-pair reads on the Illumina HiSeq System. Concerning the study's data processing: A later analysis counted approximately 84 million unique TCR beta chains across the 550 to 750 repertoires, and 10 million to 12 million of these chains were shared by at least two donors. Raw reads were error-corrected and collapsed into unique sequences by a nearest-neighbor algorithm in which closely related sequences were merged to remove PCR and sequencing errors. CDR3 sequences were aligned to IMGT reference sequences to assign V, D and J gene segments. For a sequence to be retained, a match of at least six nucleotides was required to both a V gene segment and a J gene segment. A rearrangement counted as productive if the CDR3 had no stop codons and remained in frame with V and J, and every other rearrangement counted as non-productive. Following IMGT convention, CDR3 was defined as the stretch from the second conserved V-encoded cysteine up to the conserved J-encoded phenylalanine. The earlier analysis of a few hundred of the donors excluded any sequence lacking an unambiguous match to a single V gene segment. An earlier analysis of a few hundred of the donors called V segments functional above 56.7% productive rearrangements and segregating when the between-donor standard deviation exceeded 5%. A statistical classification framework was developed to diagnose cytomegalovirus status using the catalog of TCR beta chain sequences. V and J gene assignment, in a later analysis, came from comparing TCR nucleotide sequences with IMGT/GENE-DB human TR gene sequences. The TCRdist pipeline was used in a later analysis to assign CDR3 sequences and most-parsimonious VDJ recombination scenarios. A later analysis defined each TCR beta chain by its CDR3 amino acid sequence plus V-gene family, and excluded reads lacking a unique V-gene family. In a later analysis, approximately 640 highly shared, low-generation-probability nucleotide sequences were removed to address suspected cross-contamination and a sequencing artifact. In a later analysis, a clonal expansion index for each public chain was calculated from normalized within-repertoire ranks of inferred template counts. In a later analysis, generation probabilities were computed with a VDJ recombination model fitted to out-of-frame rearrangements, and the resulting probabilities were checked against IGoR. Hypergeometric tests were used in a later analysis to score TCR-TCR, TCR-HLA and TCR-CMV co-occurrence, with a repertoire-size bias correction applied to the TCR pairs. A later analysis estimated false discovery rates by permuting HLA or CMV assignments 20 times. In a later analysis, co-occurring TCRs were grouped using DBSCAN, and TCRdist sequence similarity was added for clustering within HLA-allele-positive subsets. Co-occurrence clustering excluded repertoires with fewer than 30,000 or more than 120,000 public chains, plus five with anomalous nucleotide sharing. TCRdb took over this immuneACCESS table, retaining in-frame rearrangements with V and J assigned. Such tables are incomplete; in checked studies, under half of the missing clones stem from an unresolved V gene, and the remainder is unexplained. That table supplies the V and J calls and clone size; D and trimming were determined from the DNA. The sample has under 95,000 clones on record. Approximately 0.58% of the sample lies in the top ten.

Findings and caveats that apply to the study as a whole: Linkage disequilibrium might explain the correlated functional status among segregating V segments, but an unknown experimental factor could not be excluded. Specific HLA alleles were associated with over 15,000 TCR beta sequences at a false discovery rate of 0.05 in a later analysis. The 87-base-pair reads could not distinguish some IMGT-functional V segments, including TRBV6-2 and TRBV6-3, so those segments were excluded. A further reported finding was that TCR beta sequences accurately predicted the HLA-A and HLA-B alleles for most subjects in the first cohort. Compared with equally common non-associated chains, HLA-associated TCR beta chains in a later analysis were more clonally expanded and had lower generation probabilities. Only TCR beta chains were sequenced in this cohort, and the absence of alpha or paired-chain data limited detectable features. A few of the identified cytomegalovirus-associated TCR beta chains were confirmed in vitro to be specific for cytomegalovirus antigens. In a later analysis, most CMV-associated TCR beta chains were found to appear HLA-restricted, with HLA associations seemingly driven largely by CMV exposure. Over 15 rarely observed V segments, including chromosome 9 orphons, were excluded from the earlier analysis of several hundred of the donors because counts were too low. Immune exposure information for the cohort was limited to CMV serostatus. In a later genetic analysis, a missense DCLRE1C variant was associated with V-gene and J-gene trimming of TCR beta chains, and the association was replicated in an independent cohort. Compared with the roughly 720-donor mean, donors in an Asian-associated ancestry cluster had fewer N-insertions in productive TCRs, according to a later genetic analysis. Roughly uniform sequencing depth across donors was assumed in presence/absence analyses, although this assumption may not hold. Across donors, most TCR sequences were observed very rarely, whereas some public TCRs were present in many individuals. Because some donors lacked HLA typing at each locus, the association tests relied only on the typed subset. In an earlier analysis of 500 to 650 of the donors, most TCR beta V segments appeared in productive rearrangements about 87% or about 30% of the time, broadly matching IMGT annotations. According to the authors, the approach could potentially be generalized to other disease states and immunological phenotypes. In a later analysis, the rate of TCR association differed among HLA loci, with DRB1 alleles having the most associated TCRs and HLA-C alleles having the fewest. The sequencing pipeline was judged likely to have produced a cluster of highly shared sequence variants as a technical artifact. The study gave a list of under 200 TCR beta chains associated with cytomegalovirus. In both the original and validation cohorts, the classifier was reported to diagnose cytomegalovirus status with high specificity and sensitivity. A later analysis reported that several top co-occurrence clusters appeared linked to parvovirus B19, influenza, CMV and Epstein-Barr virus. When HLA alleles, especially DR and DQ, strongly co-occurred, TCR associations were difficult to assign to individual alleles.

Looking up the germline V gene (reference sequence) yields CDR1 DFQATT and CDR2 SNEGSKA. The CDR3 measures 10 amino acids from cysteine to phenylalanine. Only CDR3 DNA remains: 30 bases, in frame from the first base. Relative to germline, V is 8 bases shorter and J is 6 bases shorter, with 8 bases between their ends. On this clone: The antigen it binds to is not known.

The chain was built from TRBV20-1 and TRBJ2-4, with the D gene not clear enough to name. The sample comprised PBMCs. The clonotype was recovered from a man aged 50 or older in good health and CMV-seronegative. The DNA is TGCAGTTTCCTGAGAAACATTCAGTACTTC. This sequence encodes CSFLRNIQYF.